This T cell receptor beta chain derives from a study of breast tumors, draining lymph nodes, adjacent tissues. This clonotype has at least ten counts. Breast cancer patients provided tissue from their axillary draining lymph nodes. One entry per CDR3 protein results from TCRdb running MiXCR on the multiplex PCR reads. Among about 270,000 distinct CDR3 sequences listed, over 25% were seen once. The V gene lost 6 bases and the J gene lost 3 bases, with 12 bases spanning the gap. The germline CDR1 and CDR2 sequences are SGHAT and FQNNGV. There are 14 residues in the CDR3. The chain links TRBV11-2 to TRBJ2-1; the D gene is possibly TRBD1 (6 bases). This receptor was obtained from a female donor with breast cancer. Some clones in this sample may be carry-over from other donors' samples. Sequenced: axillary lymph node tissue. This CDR3 is CASRTTGSYNEQFF. The CDR3 region has the DNA TGTGCCAGCAGAACCACAGGGAGCTACAATGAGCAGTTCTTC.